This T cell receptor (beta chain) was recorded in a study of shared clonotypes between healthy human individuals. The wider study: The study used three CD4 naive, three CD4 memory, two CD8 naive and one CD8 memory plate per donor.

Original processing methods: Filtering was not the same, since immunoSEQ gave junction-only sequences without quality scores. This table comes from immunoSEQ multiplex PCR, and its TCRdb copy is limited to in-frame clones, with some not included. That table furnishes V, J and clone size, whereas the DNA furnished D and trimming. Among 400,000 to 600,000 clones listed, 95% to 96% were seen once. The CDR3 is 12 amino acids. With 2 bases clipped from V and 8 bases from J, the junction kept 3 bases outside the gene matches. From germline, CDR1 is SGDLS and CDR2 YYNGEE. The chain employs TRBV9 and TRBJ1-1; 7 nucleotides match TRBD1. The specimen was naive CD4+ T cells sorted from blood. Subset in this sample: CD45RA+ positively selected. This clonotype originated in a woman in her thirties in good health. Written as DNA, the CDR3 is TGTGCCAGCAGCGTGCCGGGACAGGAAGCTTTCTTT. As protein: CASSVPGQEAFF.